The entry below describes one TCR beta chain. The antigen remains undetermined. The entry originates in a study of T cell responses to AZD1222 COVID-19 vaccine. Sequenced by immunoSEQ multiplex PCR; TCRdb stores in-frame clones only, minus some. Here the sample spans 150,000 to 200,000 clones, approximately 90% being singletons. Study outcomes and limitations: Most donors were white British and more were female, and clonal diversity was possibly underestimated. Spike-wide coverage was observed for vaccine-associated CD4 TCRs, with dominant responses at 160-218 and 743-854. At baseline, seropositivity was found in only a handful of AZD1222 recipients. Compared with day 0, the breadth and depth of the Spike-specific TCR repertoire rose significantly after two doses of AZD1222.

This CDR3 has 15 residues. V lost 1 base to trimming and J lost 3 bases, with 12 bases between them. The germline CDR1 and CDR2 sequences are SEHNR and FQNEAQ (reference sequence). This TCR came from an adult who received the MenACWY meningococcal vaccine as a control. Sequencing was performed on peripheral blood, taken 28 days after the second dose of the MenACWY control vaccine. This chain joins TRBV7-9 and TRBJ1-1; D gene ambiguous. This CDR3 is CASSLVAGWDTEAFF. As DNA, the CDR3 is TGTGCCAGCAGCTTAGTGGCGGGATGGGACACTGAAGCTTTCTTT.